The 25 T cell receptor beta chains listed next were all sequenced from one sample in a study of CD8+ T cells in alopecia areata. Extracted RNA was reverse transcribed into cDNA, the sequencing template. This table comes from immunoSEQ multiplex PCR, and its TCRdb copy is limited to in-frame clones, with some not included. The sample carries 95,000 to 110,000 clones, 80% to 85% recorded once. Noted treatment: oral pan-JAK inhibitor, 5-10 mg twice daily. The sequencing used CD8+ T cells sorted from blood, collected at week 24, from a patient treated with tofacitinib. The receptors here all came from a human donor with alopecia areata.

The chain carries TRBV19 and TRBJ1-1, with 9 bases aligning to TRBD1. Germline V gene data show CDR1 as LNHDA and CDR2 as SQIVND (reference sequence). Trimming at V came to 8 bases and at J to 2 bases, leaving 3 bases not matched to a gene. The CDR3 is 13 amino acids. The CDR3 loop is CASGGQGNTEAFF. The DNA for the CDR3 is TGTGCCAGTGGGGGACAGGGAAACACTGAAGCTTTCTTT.

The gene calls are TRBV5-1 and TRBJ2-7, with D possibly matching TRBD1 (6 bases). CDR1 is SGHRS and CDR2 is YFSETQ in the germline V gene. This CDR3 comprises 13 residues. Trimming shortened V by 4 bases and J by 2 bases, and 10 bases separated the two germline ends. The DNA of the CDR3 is TGCGCCAGCAGCCCGACAGGTCCCTACGAGCAGTACTTC. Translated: CASSPTGPYEQYF.

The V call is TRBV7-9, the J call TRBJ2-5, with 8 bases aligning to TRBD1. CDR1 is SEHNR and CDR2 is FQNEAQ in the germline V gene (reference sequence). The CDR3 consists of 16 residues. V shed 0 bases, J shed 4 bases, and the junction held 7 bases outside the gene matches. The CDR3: CASSLAQGAFGETQYF. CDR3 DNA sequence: TGTGCCAGCAGCTTAGCCCAGGGGGCGTTTGGAGAGACCCAGTACTTC.

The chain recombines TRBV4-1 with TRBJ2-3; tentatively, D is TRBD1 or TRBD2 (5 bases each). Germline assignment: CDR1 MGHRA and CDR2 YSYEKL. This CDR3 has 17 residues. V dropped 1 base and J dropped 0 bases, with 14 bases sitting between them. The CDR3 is CASSQGEGLSSTDTQYF. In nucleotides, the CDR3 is TGCGCCAGCAGCCAAGGCGAGGGGCTATCTAGCACAGATACGCAGTATTTT.

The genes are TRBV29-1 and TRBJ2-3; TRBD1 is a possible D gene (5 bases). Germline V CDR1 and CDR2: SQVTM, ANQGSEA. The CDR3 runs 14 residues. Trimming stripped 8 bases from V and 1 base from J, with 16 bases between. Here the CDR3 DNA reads TGCAGCTATATTCAGGGAATGGGCACAGATACGCAGTATTTT. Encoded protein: CSYIQGMGTDTQYF.

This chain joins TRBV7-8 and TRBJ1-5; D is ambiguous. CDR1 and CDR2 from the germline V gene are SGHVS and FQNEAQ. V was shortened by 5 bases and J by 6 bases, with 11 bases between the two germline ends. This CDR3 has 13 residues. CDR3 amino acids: CASSPSAGQPQHF. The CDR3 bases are TGTGCCAGCAGCCCCTCGGCGGGTCAGCCCCAGCATTTT.

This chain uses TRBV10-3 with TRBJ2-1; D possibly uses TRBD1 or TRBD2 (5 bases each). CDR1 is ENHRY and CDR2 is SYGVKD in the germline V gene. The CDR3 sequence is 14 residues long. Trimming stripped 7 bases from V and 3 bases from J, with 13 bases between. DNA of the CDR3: TGTGCCATCAAACTAGACAGTTTCTACAATGAGCAGTTCTTC. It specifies CAIKLDSFYNEQFF.

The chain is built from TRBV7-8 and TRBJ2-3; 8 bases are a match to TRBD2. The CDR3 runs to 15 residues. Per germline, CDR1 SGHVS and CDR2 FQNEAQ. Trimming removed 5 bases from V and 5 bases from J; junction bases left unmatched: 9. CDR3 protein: CASSPQLAEGDTQYF. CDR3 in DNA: TGTGCCAGCAGCCCACAACTAGCGGAGGGAGATACGCAGTATTTT.

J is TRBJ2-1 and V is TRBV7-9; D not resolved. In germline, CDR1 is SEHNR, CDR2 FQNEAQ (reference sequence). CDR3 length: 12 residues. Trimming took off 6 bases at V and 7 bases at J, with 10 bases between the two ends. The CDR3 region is CASRQGSNEQFF. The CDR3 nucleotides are TGTGCCAGCAGACAAGGGTCTAATGAGCAGTTCTTC. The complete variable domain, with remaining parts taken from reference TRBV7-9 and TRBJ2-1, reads DTGVSQNPRHKITKRGQNVTFRCDPISEHNRLYWYRQTLGQGPEFLTYFQNEAQLEKSRLLSDRFSAERPKGSFSTLEIQRTEQGDSAMYLCASRQGSNEQFFGPGTRLTVL.

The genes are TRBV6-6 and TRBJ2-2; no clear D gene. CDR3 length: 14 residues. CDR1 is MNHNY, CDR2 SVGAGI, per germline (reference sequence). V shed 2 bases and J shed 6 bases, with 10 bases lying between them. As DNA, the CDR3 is TGTGCCAGCAGTTACGGAGTGGCGGCCGGGGAGCTGTTTTTT. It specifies CASSYGVAAGELFF.

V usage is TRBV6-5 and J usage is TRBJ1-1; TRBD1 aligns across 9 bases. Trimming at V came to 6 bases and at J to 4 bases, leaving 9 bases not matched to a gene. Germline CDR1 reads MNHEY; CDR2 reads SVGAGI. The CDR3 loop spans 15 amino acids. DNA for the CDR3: TGTGCCAGCAGCTTAGCGGACAGGGGCTTCACTGAAGCTTTCTTT. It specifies CASSLADRGFTEAFF.

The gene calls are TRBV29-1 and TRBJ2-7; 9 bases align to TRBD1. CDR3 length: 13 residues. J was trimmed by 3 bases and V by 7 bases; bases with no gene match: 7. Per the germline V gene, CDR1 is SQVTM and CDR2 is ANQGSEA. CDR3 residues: CSAITGGGYEQYF. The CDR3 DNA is TGCAGCGCAATAACAGGGGGCGGCTACGAGCAGTACTTC.

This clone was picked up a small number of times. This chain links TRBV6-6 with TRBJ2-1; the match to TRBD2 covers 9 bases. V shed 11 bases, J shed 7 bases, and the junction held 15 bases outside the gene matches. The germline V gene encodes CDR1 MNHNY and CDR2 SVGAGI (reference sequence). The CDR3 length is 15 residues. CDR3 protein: CAGLGGAGGRNEQFF. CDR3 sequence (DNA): TGTGCCGGCCTGGGGGGAGCGGGGGGCCGGAATGAGCAGTTCTTC.

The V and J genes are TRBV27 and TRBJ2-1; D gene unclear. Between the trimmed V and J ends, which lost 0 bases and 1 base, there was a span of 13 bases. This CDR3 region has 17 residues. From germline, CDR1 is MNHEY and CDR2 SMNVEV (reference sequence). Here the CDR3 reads CASSLSGFDVSYNEQFF. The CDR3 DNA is TGTGCCAGCAGTTTATCAGGTTTCGACGTATCCTACAATGAGCAGTTCTTC.

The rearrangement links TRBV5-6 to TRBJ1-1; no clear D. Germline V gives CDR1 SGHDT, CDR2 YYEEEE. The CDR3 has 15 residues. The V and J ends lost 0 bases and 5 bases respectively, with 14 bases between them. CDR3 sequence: CASSLGDKVETEAFF. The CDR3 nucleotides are TGTGCCAGCAGCTTGGGAGACAAGGTTGAGACTGAAGCTTTCTTT.

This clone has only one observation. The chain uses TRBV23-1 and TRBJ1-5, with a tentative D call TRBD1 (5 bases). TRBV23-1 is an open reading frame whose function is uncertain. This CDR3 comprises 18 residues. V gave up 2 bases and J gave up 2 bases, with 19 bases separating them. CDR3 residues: CASSQTLRPDRGNQPQHF. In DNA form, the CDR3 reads TGCGCCAGCAGTCAAACCCTCCGGCCAGACAGAGGCAATCAGCCCCAGCATTTT.

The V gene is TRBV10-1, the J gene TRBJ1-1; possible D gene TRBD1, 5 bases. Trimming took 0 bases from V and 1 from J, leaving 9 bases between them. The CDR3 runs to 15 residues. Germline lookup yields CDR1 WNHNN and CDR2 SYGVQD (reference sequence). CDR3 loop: CASSESQGGNTEAFF. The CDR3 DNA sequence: TGCGCCAGCAGTGAGTCCCAGGGAGGGAACACTGAAGCTTTCTTT.

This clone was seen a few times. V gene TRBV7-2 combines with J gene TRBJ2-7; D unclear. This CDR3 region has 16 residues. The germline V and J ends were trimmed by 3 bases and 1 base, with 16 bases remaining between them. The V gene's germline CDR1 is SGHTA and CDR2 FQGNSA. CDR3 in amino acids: CASSFHKNRRSYEQYF. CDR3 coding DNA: TGTGCCAGCAGCTTCCACAAAAACAGACGGTCCTACGAGCAGTACTTC.

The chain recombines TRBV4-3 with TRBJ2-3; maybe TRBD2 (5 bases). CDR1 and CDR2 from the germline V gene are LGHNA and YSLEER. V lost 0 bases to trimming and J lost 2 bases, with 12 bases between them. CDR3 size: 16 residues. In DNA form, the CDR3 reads TGCGCCAGCAGCCAAGAATTTGGGAGCTACACAGATACGCAGTATTTT. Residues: CASSQEFGSYTDTQYF.

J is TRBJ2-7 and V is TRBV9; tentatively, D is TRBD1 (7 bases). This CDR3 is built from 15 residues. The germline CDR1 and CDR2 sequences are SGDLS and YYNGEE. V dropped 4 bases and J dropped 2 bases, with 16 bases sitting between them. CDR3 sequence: CASSLSGGIAYEQYF. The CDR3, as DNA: TGTGCCAGCAGCTTATCAGGGGGGATAGCCTACGAGCAGTACTTC.

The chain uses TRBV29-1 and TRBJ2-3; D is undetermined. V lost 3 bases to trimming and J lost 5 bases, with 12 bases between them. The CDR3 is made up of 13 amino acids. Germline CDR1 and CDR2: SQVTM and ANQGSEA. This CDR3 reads CSVESDTEDTQYF. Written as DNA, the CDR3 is TGCAGCGTTGAGTCGGATACAGAAGATACGCAGTATTTT.

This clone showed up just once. The CDR3 reads CASSPSRLGTSGGPEQFF. As DNA, the CDR3 is TGTGCCAGCAGCCCGAGTCGACTAGGGACTAGCGGGGGACCAGAGCAGTTCTTC. The chain carries TRBV7-9 and TRBJ2-1; 14 bases map to TRBD2. The CDR3 has 18 residues. V trimming: 5 bases; J trimming: 10 bases; junction bases outside the gene matches: 16. Germline CDR1 and CDR2: SEHNR and FQNEAQ (reference sequence).

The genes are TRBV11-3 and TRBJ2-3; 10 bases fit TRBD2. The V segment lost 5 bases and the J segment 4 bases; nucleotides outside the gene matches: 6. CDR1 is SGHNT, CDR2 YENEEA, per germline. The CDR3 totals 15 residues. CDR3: CASSPHSGGSDTQYF. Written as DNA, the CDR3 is TGTGCCAGCAGCCCACATAGCGGGGGGTCAGATACGCAGTATTTT.

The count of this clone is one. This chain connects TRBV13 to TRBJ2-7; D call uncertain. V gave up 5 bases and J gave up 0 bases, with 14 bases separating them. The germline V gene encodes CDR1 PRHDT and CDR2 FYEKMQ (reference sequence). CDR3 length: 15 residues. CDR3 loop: CASSQGPMSSYEQYF. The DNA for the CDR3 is TGTGCCAGCAGCCAAGGACCGATGAGCTCCTACGAGCAGTACTTC. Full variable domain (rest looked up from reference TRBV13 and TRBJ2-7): AAGVIQSPRHLIKEKRETATLKCYPIPRHDTVYWYQQGPGQDPQFLISFYEKMQSDKGSIPDRFSAQQFSDYHSELNMSSLELGDSALYFCASSQGPMSSYEQYFGPGTRLTVT.

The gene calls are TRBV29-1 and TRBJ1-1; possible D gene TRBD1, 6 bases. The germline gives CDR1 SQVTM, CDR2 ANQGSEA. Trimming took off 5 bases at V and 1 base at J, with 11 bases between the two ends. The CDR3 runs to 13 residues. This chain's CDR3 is CSVLQGRNTEAFF. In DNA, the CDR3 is TGCAGCGTTTTACAGGGACGGAACACTGAAGCTTTCTTT.